Below, one T cell receptor (beta chain) is given with its context. What this receptor recognizes is not known. Base-call qualities are not available, and no considerably larger clone is one nucleotide away. TCRbeta CDR3 regions were amplified from genomic DNA using the immunoSEQ Assay, a bias-controlled multiplex PCR. The authors processed their data as follows. Within the assay, amplification of reference gene primers was used to estimate how many nucleated cells each sample contained. To quantify the absolute abundance of each unique TCRbeta CDR3 rearrangement, sequence reads were collapsed and filtered. Productive Simpson clonality was computed per sample as the square root of Simpson's diversity index over productive rearrangements. TCRdb carries this immuneACCESS record with in-frame sequences only. Its versions omit some clonotypes, under half of them owing to an unresolved V gene in the studies checked, with the rest unexplained. Clone size and V and J calls were adopted from that table, with D and trimming inferred from the DNA. The sample table lists 200,000 to 250,000 clones, around 84% of them with a count of one. The ten most abundant clones make up nearly 20% of the sample.

This record belongs to a study of blood T cell repertoires in COVID-19 (dated by TCRdb to the early 2020s). At the level of the whole study: Collaborator samples came from the United States, Italy and Spain and covered acute and convalescent phases of COVID-19. The repertoires were released in a freely available public database intended as a resource for research on the immune response to SARS-CoV-2. Nearly every sample came with metadata listing a de-identified subject ID, COVID-19 status, age in years and sex. Samples came from the ongoing ImmuneRACE study (first 160 participants) plus 1,254 subjects from 6 global collaborators. Where HLA class I and class II types were available, the types were taken from metadata supplied by the sample provider, not from assay-based typing. Deeply sampled blood TCRbeta repertoires from subjects exposed to, actively infected with, or recovered from COVID-19 were included in the dataset. The material from the prospective study consisted of cDNA or gDNA derived from T cells, B-cell-depleted T cells, or PBMCs.

The research as a whole found: The amount of clinical and demographic metadata varied by source and participant and was provided uncurated.

The CDR3 numbers 18 residues from cysteine through phenylalanine. Of all the DNA, just the CDR3 is kept, 54 bases in frame from base 1. V ends up 4 bases short and J 0 bases short, with an unmatched junction base count of 13. The germline V gene (reference sequence) supplies CDR1 SEHNR and CDR2 FQNEAQ. Collaborating institutions collected whole blood in K2EDTA tubes following their own protocols. For TCRbeta analysis, collaborators shipped samples as frozen whole blood, isolated PBMCs, or DNA extracted from either of those sample types. Recombination joined TRBV7-9 with TRBJ2-3, with TRBD2 identical over 7 junction bases. This clonotype originated in a man in his thirties or forties with active or convalescent COVID-19. Sample: peripheral blood. At the DNA level, the sequence is TGTGCCAGCAGCTCAATTCCCGGGACTACCTTAAGCACAGATACGCAGTATTTT. Its amino acids are CASSSIPGTTLSTDTQYF.